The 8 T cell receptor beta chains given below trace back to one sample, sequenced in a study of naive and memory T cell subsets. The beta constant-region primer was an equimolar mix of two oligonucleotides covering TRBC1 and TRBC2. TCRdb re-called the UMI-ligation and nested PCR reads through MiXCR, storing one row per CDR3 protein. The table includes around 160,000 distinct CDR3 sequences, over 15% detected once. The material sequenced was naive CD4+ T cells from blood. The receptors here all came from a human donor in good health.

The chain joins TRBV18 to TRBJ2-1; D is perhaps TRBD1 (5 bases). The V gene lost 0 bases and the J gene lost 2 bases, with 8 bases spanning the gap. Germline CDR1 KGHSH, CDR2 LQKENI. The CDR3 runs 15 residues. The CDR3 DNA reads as TGTGCCAGCTCACCACCGCAGGGCCCCTACAATGAGCAGTTCTTC. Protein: CASSPPQGPYNEQFF.

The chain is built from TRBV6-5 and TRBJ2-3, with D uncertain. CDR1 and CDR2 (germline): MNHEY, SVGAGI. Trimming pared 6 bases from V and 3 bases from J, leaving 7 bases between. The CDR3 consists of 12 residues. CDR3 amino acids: CASRTATDTQYF. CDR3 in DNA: TGTGCCAGCAGGACCGCTACAGATACGCAGTATTTT.

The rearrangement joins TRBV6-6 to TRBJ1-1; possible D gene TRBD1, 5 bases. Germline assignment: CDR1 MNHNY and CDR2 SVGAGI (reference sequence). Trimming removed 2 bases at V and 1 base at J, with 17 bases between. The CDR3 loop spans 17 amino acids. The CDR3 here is CASSYTISRGPNTEAFF. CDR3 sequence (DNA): TGTGCCAGCAGTTACACCATCTCCCGGGGACCGAACACTGAAGCTTTCTTT.

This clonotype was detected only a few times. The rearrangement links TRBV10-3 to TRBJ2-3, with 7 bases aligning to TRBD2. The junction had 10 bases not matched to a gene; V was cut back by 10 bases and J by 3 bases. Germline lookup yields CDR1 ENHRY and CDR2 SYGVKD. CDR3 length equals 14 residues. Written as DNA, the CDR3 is TGTGCCAAAAGGACGGGGGGATTAACAGATACGCAGTATTTT. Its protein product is CAKRTGGLTDTQYF.

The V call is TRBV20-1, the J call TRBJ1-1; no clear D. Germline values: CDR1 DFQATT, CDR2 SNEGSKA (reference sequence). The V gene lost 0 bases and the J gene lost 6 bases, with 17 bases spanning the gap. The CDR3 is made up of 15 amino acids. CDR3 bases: TGCAGTGCTAGAGACGGACGAGGTTTGGGCGCTGAAGCTTTCTTT. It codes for CSARDGRGLGAEAFF.

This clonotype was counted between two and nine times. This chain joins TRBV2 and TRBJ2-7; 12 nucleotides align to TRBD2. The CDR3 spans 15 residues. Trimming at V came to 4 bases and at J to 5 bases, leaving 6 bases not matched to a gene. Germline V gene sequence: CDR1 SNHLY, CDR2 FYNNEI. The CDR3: CASSGTSGRIDEQYF. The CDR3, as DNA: TGTGCCAGCAGTGGAACTAGCGGGAGGATAGACGAGCAGTACTTC.

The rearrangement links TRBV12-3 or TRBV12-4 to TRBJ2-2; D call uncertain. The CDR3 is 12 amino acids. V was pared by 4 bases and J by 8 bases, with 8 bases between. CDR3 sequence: CASSCSAGELFF. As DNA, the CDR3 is TGTGCCAGCAGTTGTTCTGCGGGGGAGCTGTTTTTT.

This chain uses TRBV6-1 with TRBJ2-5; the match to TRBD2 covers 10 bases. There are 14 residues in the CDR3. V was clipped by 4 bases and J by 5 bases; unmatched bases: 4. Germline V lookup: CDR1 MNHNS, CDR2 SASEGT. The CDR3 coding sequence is TGTGCCAGCAGTGTACTAGCGGGACAGGAGACCCAGTACTTC. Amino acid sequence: CASSVLAGQETQYF.